What follows are 9 T cell receptor beta chains derived from one specimen sequenced in a study of HIV-infected patients and healthy controls. TCRdb reprocessed the 5' RACE reads via MiXCR and lists one record per CDR3 protein. The repertoire has over 55,000 distinct CDR3 sequences, less than 20% of them found once; the top ten carry approximately 5.2%. The sample consisted of CD4+ T cells from blood. All receptors derive from a human donor in good health.

The genes are TRBV20-1 and TRBJ1-1; TRBD1 matches 9 bases. The CDR3 is 13 amino acids. Germline V gene data show CDR1 as DFQATT and CDR2 as SNEGSKA (reference sequence). The V segment lost 5 bases and the J segment 4 bases; nucleotides outside the gene matches: 5. CDR3 coding DNA: TGCAGTGCTCGAAAACAGGGGGCCACTGAAGCTTTCTTT. Residues: CSARKQGATEAFF.

The V call is TRBV6-6, the J call TRBJ1-2; TRBD1 agrees at 10 bases. Germline assignment: CDR1 MNHNY and CDR2 SVGAGI (reference sequence). This CDR3 spans 15 amino acids. V trimming: 4 bases; J trimming: 8 bases; junction bases outside the gene matches: 10. CDR3 bases: TGTGCCAGCAGTTCACCGGGACAGGGGTTGGCGGGCTACACCTTC. Translated: CASSSPGQGLAGYTF.

This clonotype has a count of ten or more. The rearrangement uses TRBV6-2 or TRBV6-3 and TRBJ2-5; TRBD1 or TRBD2 may be the D gene (5 bases each). V lost 2 bases and J lost 5, with 12 bases in between. The CDR3 covers 14 residues. Germline CDR1 MNHEY, CDR2 SVGEGT. In DNA form, the CDR3 reads TGTGCCAGCAGTTACAGGGGACGAGTCGAGACCCAGTACTTC. It encodes CASSYRGRVETQYF.

Only one count was recorded for this clonotype. The chain couples TRBV7-7 to TRBJ2-2; 7 positions agree with TRBD2. In germline, CDR1 is SSHAT, CDR2 FNYEAQ (reference sequence). This CDR3 comprises 16 residues. V lost 0 bases, J lost 4 bases, and 5 bases stayed unmatched. The CDR3 coding sequence is TGTGCCAGCAGCTTAGCACCCGGGGGGATCACCGGGGAGCTGTTTTTT. It codes for CASSLAPGGITGELFF.

The chain recombines TRBV20-1 with TRBJ2-5; no clear D gene. The V end lost 3 bases, the J end lost 5 bases, and 13 bases lay between the germline ends. Germline assignment: CDR1 DFQATT and CDR2 SNEGSKA (reference sequence). The CDR3 runs to 13 residues. Here the CDR3 DNA reads TGCAGTGCTAGCTTGGCTAAACGGGAGACCCAGTACTTC. Its translation: CSASLAKRETQYF.

This clonotype was observed a handful of times. This sequence joins TRBV12-3 or TRBV12-4 and TRBJ2-1, with TRBD2 identical over 13 bases. V lost 4 bases to trimming and J lost 2 bases; unmatched junction nucleotides: 8. The CDR3 has 18 residues. Written as DNA, the CDR3 is TGTGCCAGCAGTTCCCCTTCACTAGCGGGGGGGACCTACAATGAGCAGTTCTTC. This translates into CASSSPSLAGGTYNEQFF.

V is TRBV30 and J is TRBJ1-1; D is undetermined. V was shortened by 4 bases and J by 0 bases, with 12 bases between the two germline ends. The CDR3 has 14 residues. The germline CDR1 and CDR2 sequences are GTSNPN and SVGIG (reference sequence). Here the CDR3 reads CAWNRRQLNTEAFF. CDR3 DNA sequence: TGTGCCTGGAACCGTCGGCAGTTGAACACTGAAGCTTTCTTT.

This rearrangement joins TRBV21-1 to TRBJ2-7. TRBV21-1 is termed a pseudogene. This CDR3 spans 14 amino acids. The CDR3 DNA follows: TGTGCCAGCAGCAAACGCCTAGCTCTCTACGAGCAGTACTTC. This gives the protein CASSKRLALYEQYF.

The rearrangement joins TRBV20-1 to TRBJ2-5; D perhaps matches TRBD1 (6 bases). The CDR3 runs 14 residues. CDR1 DFQATT and CDR2 SNEGSKA come from the germline V gene (reference sequence). In DNA, the CDR3 is TGCAGCCCTGTGACATCGACAGGAGTAGAGACCCAGTACTTC. Its translation: CSPVTSTGVETQYF.